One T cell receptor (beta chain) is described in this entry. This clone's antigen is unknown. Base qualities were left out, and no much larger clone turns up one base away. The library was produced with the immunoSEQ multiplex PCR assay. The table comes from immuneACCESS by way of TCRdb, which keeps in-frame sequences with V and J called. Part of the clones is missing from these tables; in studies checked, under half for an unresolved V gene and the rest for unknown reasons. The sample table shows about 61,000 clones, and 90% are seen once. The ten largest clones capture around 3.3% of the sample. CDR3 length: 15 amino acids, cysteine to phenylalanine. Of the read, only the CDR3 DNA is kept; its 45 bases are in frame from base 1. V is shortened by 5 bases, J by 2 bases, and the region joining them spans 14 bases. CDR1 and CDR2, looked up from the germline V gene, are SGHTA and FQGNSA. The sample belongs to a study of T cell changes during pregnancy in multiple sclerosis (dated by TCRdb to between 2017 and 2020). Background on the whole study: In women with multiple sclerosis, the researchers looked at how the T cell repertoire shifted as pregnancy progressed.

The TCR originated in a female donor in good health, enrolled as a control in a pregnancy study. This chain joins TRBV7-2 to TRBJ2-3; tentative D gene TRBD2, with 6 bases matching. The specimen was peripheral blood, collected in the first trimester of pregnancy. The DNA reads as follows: TGTGCCAGCAGCCCCCGGGGACTCCACACAGATACGCAGTATTTT. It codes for CASSPRGLHTDTQYF. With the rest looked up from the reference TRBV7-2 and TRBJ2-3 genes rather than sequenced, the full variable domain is GAGVSQSPSNKVTEKGKDVELRCDPISGHTALYWYRQSLGQGLEFLIYFQGNSAPDKSGLPSDRFSAERTGGSVSTLTIQRTQQEDSAVYLCASSPRGLHTDTQYFGPGTRLTVL.